Here is one T cell receptor (beta chain) with its context. What it binds is not known. The CDR3 consists of 16 residues. V dropped 5 bases and J dropped 1; count of bases not matched to a gene: 8. CDR1 MNHEY and CDR2 SVGEGT come from the germline V gene. Clones were sequenced by immunoSEQ multiplex PCR, and TCRdb holds only the in-frame ones, with some missing. The sample has 35,000 to 55,000 clones, about four fifths seen once. The data are from a study of T cell responses to AZD1222 COVID-19 vaccine. Study observations and caveats: Repertoires were sampled only after the peak T cell response. Of the AZD1222 recipients, only five to seven were seropositive at baseline.

The gene calls are TRBV6-2 or TRBV6-3 and TRBJ1-1; 9 positions agree with TRBD1. Source: peripheral blood, taken 28 days after the second dose of the MenACWY control vaccine. The clonotype was recovered from an adult who received the MenACWY meningococcal vaccine as a control. The CDR3 DNA is TGTGCCAGCAGTAAAAACAGGGGGCGGGAGAACACTGAAGCTTTCTTT. It encodes CASSKNRGRENTEAFF.